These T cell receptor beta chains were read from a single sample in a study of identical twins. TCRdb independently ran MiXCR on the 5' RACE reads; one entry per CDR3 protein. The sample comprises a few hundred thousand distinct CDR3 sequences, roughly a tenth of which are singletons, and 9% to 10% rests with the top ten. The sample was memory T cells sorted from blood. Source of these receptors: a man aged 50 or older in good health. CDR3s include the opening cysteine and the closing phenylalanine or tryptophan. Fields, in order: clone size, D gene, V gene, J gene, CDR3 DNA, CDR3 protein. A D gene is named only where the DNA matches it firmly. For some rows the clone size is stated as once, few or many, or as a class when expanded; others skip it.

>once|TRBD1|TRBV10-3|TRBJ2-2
TGTGCCATCAGTGATACAGGGGCTTCGAACACCGGGGAGCTGTTTTTT
CAISDTGASNTGELFF
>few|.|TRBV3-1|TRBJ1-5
TGTGCCAGCAGCCAATCCGGTGGGAGAGGTCAGCCCCAGCATTTT
CASSQSGGRGQPQHF
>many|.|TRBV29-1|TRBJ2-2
TGCAGCGTTAGAGACACCGGGGAGCTGTTTTTT
CSVRDTGELFF
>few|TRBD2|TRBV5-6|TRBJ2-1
TGTGCCAGCAGCCCCGGAGCTAGCGGGGATGTCGGGCAGTTCTTC
CASSPGASGDVGQFF
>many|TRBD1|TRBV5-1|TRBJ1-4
TGCGCCAGCAGCTACATGGGACAGGAGGAAAAACTGTTTTTT
CASSYMGQEEKLFF
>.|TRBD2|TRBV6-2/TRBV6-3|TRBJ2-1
TGTGCCAGCAGGCCCAGGACTAGCTCCTACAATGAGCAGTTCTTC
CASRPRTSSYNEQFF
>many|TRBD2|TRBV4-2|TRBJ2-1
TGTGCCAGCAGCCAAGAGAGCGGGAATGGGTTCGGGTTCTTC
CASSQESGNGFGFF
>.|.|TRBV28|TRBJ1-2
TGTGCCAGCAGACTGATTCAGGGTGATGGCTACACCTTC
CASRLIQGDGYTF
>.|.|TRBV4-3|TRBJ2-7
TGCGCCAGCAGCCAAGAAAGGGGGACCTACGAGCAGTACTTC
CASSQERGTYEQYF
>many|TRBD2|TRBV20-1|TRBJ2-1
TGCAGTGCTAGAAATCCCCTTCCTAGCGGGGGGGGCGATGAGCAGTTCTTC
CSARNPLPSGGGDEQFF
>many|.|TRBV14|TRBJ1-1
TGTGCCAGCAGCCAGGAGTTAATGAACACTGAAGCTTTCTTT
CASSQELMNTEAFF
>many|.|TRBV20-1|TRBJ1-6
TGCAGTGCTAGAGAAGGGCTCAGAGGCACCAAGAGCTCCTATAATTCACCCCTCCACTTT
CSAREGLRGTKSSYNSPLHF
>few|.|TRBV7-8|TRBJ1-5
TGTGCCAGCACTGAACAGCCCAATCAGCCCCAGCATTTT
CASTEQPNQPQHF
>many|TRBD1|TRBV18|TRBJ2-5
TGTGCCAGCTCACCACCGATAGGGGGCTCTTACCAAGAGACCCAGTACTTC
CASSPPIGGSYQETQYF
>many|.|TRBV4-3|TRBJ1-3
TGCGCCAGCAGCCAAACGCCCGGGACCCTCTCTGGAAACACCATATATTTT
CASSQTPGTLSGNTIYF
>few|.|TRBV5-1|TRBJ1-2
TGCGCCAGCAGCGGAAGGGCAGGGTTAAACTATGGCTACACCTTC
CASSGRAGLNYGYTF
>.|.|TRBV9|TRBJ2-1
TGTGCCAGCAGCCCCGGCCTGGGGTACAATGAGCAGTTCTTC
CASSPGLGYNEQFF
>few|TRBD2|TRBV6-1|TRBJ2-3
TGTGCCAGCAGCAGGACTAGTGGGAGGAAAACAGATACGCAGTATTTT
CASSRTSGRKTDTQYF
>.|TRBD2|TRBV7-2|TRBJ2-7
TGTGCCAGCAGCTCCGGGACTAAAGCAGAGCAGTACTTC
CASSSGTKAEQYF
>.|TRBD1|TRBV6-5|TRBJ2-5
TGTGCCAGCAGTTACAATCGACAGGGGGGGCAAAGGGAGACCCAGTACTTC
CASSYNRQGGQRETQYF
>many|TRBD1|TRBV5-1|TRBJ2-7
TGCGCCAGCAGCTTGGACCCAGACAGGGGAAGCGAGCAGTACTTC
CASSLDPDRGSEQYF
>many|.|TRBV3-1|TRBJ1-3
TGTGCCAGCAGCCAAGACAGGGTCTCTGGAAACACCATATATTTT
CASSQDRVSGNTIYF
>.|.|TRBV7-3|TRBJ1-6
TGTGCCAGCAGCCAGACGCTTAATTCACCCCTCCACTTT
CASSQTLNSPLHF
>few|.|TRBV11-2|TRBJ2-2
TGTGCCAGCAGACACAGCGGAGTAGGGGACACCGGGGAGCTGTTTTTT
CASRHSGVGDTGELFF
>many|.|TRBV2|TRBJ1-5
TGTGCCAGCGGAGGGAGCAGGGATGGGCCCCAGCATTTT
CASGGSRDGPQHF
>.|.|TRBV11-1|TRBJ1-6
TGTGCCAGCAGCTCCGGGCCCTTTAATTCACCCCTCCACTTT
CASSSGPFNSPLHF
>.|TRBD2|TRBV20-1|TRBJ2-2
TGCAGTGCAGGGCTAGCGGGGGCCTCCGGGGAGCTGTTTTTT
CSAGLAGASGELFF
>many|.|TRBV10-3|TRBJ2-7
TGTGCCATCAGTGGGGGGACTCGCTACGAGCAGTACTTC
CAISGGTRYEQYF
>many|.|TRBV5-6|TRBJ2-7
TGTGCCAGCAGCTTGCCAGGGGGGCGCGAGCAGTACTTC
CASSLPGGREQYF
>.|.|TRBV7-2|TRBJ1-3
TGTGCCAGCAGCTTAGCATCGGGGGTCCCCTCTGGAAACACCATATATTTT
CASSLASGVPSGNTIYF
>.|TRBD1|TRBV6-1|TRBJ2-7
TGTGCCAGCAGACCCGGGACAGGGCGCCACGAGCAGTACTTC
CASRPGTGRHEQYF
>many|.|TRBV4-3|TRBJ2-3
TGCGCCAGCAGCCAAGACTCGGGGGATACGCAGTATTTT
CASSQDSGDTQYF
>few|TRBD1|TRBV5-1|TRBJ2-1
TGCGCCAGCAGCTCCACCAGCGGGGACAGGGGGTATGAGCAGTTCTTC
CASSSTSGDRGYEQFF
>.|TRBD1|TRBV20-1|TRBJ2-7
TGCAGTGCTAGCGACAGGGGGGTTAACGAGCAGTACTTC
CSASDRGVNEQYF
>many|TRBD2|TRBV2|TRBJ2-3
TGTGCCAGCAGTGGGGGACTAGGTGTAGATACGCAGTATTTT
CASSGGLGVDTQYF
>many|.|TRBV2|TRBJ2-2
TGTGCCAGCAGTGTCGGGGGCACCGGGGAGCTGTTTTTT
CASSVGGTGELFF
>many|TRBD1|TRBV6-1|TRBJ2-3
TGTGCCAGCAGTCCCACGACCGGGACAGGGGGTACAGATACGCAGTATTTT
CASSPTTGTGGTDTQYF
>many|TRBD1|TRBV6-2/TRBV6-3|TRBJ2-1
TGTGCCAGCAGTTATGGCCGGGACAGGGGCCACAATGAGCAGTTCTTC
CASSYGRDRGHNEQFF
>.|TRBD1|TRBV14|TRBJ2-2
TGTGCCAGCAGCGTGAGGACAGGGCTAACAACGGGGGAGCTGTTTTTT
CASSVRTGLTTGELFF
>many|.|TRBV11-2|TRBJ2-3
TGTGCCAGCAGCTTATCCAGGCAGAGCCGGGGAGATACGCAGTATTTT
CASSLSRQSRGDTQYF
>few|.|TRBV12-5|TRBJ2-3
TGTGCTAGTGGTGGTTCAGGGGCTAAAGATACGCAGTATTTT
CASGGSGAKDTQYF
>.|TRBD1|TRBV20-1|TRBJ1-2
TGCAGTGCTACTAAAGGGGGACAGGGTGGCTATGGCTACACCTTC
CSATKGGQGGYGYTF
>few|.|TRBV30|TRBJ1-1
TGTGCCTGGGACAGGTTGAACACTGAAGCTTTCTTT
CAWDRLNTEAFF
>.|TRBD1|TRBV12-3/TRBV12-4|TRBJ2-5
TGTGCCAGCAGTCAGTGGGACAGTCAAGAGACCCAGTACTTC
CASSQWDSQETQYF
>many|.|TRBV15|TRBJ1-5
TGTGCCACCAGCCGAGGGCATAGCAATCAGCCCCAGCATTTT
CATSRGHSNQPQHF
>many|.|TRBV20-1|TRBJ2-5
TGCAGTGCTAGAGATAATATGGCGGTTCAAGAGACCCAGTACTTC
CSARDNMAVQETQYF
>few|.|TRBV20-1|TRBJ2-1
TGCAGTGCTAGAGCGCGAGCTTCCTCCTACAATGAGCAGTTCTTC
CSARARASSYNEQFF
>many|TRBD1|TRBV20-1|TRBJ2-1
TGCAGTGCCTCCGAGACAGGGAAATCCTACAATGAGCAGTTCTTC
CSASETGKSYNEQFF
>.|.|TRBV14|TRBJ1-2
TGTGCCAGCAGCCAAGATTTCGGGGGGCGAGTCTATGGCTACACCTTC
CASSQDFGGRVYGYTF
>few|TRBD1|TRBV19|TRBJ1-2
TGTGCCAGTAGCCACCAACCGGGACAGGGATTTTATGGCTACACCTTC
CASSHQPGQGFYGYTF